The sequence of this T cell receptor beta chain was determined in a study of blood T cell repertoires in COVID-19. The CDR3 has 18 residues. V was cut by 1 base and J by 0 bases, with 16 bases left in between. Germline loops: CDR1 LGHNA, CDR2 YNFKEQ. Here immunoSEQ multiplex PCR was the method, and the copy in TCRdb shows in-frame clones only, minus some. The sample records around 15,000 clones, about 87% being singletons. The J gene is TRBJ2-1, the V gene TRBV4-2, with TRBD1 as a possible D gene (5 bases). The sequenced sample consisted of peripheral blood. The clonotype was recovered from a human donor in a cohort sampled during active COVID-19. The CDR3 here is CASSQARGSGYSYNEQFF. CDR3 coding DNA: TGTGCCAGCAGCCAAGCACGAGGATCAGGGTACTCCTACAATGAGCAGTTCTTC.